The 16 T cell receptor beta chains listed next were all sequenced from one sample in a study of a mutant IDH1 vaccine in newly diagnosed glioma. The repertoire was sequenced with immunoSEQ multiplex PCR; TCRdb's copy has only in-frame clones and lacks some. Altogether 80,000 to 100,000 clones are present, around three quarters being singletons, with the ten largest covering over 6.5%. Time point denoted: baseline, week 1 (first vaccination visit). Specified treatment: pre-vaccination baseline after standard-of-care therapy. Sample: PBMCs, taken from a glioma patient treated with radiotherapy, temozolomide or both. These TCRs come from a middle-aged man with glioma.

CDR3 nucleotides: TGTGCCAGCAGCCAAGAGATCATCACAGATACGCAGTATTTT. This codes for CASSQEIITDTQYF. The gene calls are TRBV4-2 and TRBJ2-3; D is unresolved. This CDR3 has 14 amino acids. Trimming stripped 0 bases from V and 2 bases from J, with 6 bases between. Germline V gives CDR1 LGHNA, CDR2 YNFKEQ.

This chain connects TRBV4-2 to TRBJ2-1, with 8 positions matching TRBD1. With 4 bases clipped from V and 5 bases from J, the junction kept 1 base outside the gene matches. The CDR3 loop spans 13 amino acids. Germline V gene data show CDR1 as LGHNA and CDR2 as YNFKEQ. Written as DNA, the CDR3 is TGTGCCAGCAGCCGGGACAGGCACAATGAGCAGTTCTTC. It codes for CASSRDRHNEQFF.

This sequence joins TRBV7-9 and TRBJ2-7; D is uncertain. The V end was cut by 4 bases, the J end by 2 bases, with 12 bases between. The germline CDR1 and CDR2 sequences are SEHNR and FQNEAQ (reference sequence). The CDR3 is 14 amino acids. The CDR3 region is CASSSYKGPYEQYF. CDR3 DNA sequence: TGTGCCAGCAGCTCCTATAAGGGCCCCTACGAGCAGTACTTC.

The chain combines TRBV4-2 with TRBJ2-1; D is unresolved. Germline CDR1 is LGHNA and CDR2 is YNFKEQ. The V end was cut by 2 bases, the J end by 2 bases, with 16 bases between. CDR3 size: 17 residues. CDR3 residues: CASSQFSIRETYNEQFF. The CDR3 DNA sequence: TGTGCCAGCAGCCAATTTTCTATTCGCGAAACCTACAATGAGCAGTTCTTC.

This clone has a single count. CDR3 in amino acids: CASSGPHSGNTIYF. In DNA, the CDR3 is TGTGCCAGCAGTGGGCCCCACTCTGGAAACACCATATATTTT. The V call is TRBV2, the J call TRBJ1-3; D remains unclear. Trimming stripped 4 bases from V and 0 bases from J, with 7 bases between. This CDR3 spans 14 amino acids. CDR1 is SNHLY, CDR2 FYNNEI, per germline. The variable domain in full, completed from reference TRBV2 and TRBJ1-3, reads EPEVTQTPSHQVTQMGQEVILRCVPISNHLYFYWYRQILGQKVEFLVSFYNNEISEKSEIFDDQFSVERPDGSNFTLKIRSTKLEDSAMYFCASSGPHSGNTIYFGEGSWLTVV.

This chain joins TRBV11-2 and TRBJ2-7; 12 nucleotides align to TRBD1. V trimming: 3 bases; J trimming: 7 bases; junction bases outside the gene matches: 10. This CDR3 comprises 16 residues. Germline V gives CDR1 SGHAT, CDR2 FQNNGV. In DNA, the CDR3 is TGTGCCAGCAGCTTCCGACGAGGGACAGGGGGCTCAGAGCAGTACTTC. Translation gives CASSFRRGTGGSEQYF. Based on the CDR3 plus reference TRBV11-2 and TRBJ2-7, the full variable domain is EAGVAQSPRYKIIEKRQSVAFWCNPISGHATLYWYQQILGQGPKLLIQFQNNGVVDDSQLPKDRFSAERLKGVDSTLKIQPAKLEDSAVYLCASSFRRGTGGSEQYFGPGTRLTVT.

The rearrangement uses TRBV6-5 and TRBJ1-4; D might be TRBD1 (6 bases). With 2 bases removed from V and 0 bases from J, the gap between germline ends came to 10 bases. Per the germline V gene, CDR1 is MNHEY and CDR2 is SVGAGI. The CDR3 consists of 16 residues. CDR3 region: CASSYRTVATNEKLFF. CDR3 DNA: TGTGCCAGCAGTTACCGGACAGTTGCAACTAATGAAAAACTGTTTTTT.

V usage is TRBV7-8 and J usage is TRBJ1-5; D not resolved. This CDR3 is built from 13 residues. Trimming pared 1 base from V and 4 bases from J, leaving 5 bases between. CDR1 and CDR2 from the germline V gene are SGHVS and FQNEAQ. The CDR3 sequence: CASSLGQNQPQHF. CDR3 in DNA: TGTGCCAGCAGCTTAGGCCAGAATCAGCCCCAGCATTTT.

The CDR3 loop reads CASSQVELGNTIYF. The CDR3 DNA is TGCGCCAGCAGCCAAGTTGAACTCGGAAACACCATATATTTT. The chain recombines TRBV4-1 with TRBJ1-3; no firm D call. The germline CDR1 and CDR2 sequences are MGHRA and YSYEKL. There are 14 residues in the CDR3. V lost 1 base and J 4 bases, leaving 8 bases between the germline ends.

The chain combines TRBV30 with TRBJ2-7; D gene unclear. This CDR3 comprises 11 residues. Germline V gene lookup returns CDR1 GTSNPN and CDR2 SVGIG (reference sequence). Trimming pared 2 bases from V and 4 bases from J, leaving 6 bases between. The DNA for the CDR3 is TGTGCCTGGAGTTTCTCATACGAGCAGTACTTC. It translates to CAWSFSYEQYF.

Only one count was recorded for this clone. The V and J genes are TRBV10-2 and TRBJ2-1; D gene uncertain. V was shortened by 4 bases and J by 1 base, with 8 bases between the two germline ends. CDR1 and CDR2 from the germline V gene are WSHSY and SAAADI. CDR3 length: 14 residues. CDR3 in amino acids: CASSGQQSYNEQFF. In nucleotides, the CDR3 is TGCGCCAGCAGTGGGCAGCAATCCTACAATGAGCAGTTCTTC.

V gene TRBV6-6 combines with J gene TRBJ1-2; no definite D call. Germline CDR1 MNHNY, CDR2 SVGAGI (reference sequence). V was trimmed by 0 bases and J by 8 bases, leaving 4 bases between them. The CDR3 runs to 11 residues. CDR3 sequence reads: CASSYSEGYTF. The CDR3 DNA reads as TGTGCCAGCAGTTACTCGGAGGGCTACACCTTC.

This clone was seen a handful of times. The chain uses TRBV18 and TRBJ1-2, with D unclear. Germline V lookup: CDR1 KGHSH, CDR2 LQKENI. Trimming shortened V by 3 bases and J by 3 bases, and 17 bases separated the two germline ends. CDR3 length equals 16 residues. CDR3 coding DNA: TGTGCCAGCTCACCCGAGGGTCGGGGAGAAGACTATGGCTACACCTTC. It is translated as CASSPEGRGEDYGYTF.

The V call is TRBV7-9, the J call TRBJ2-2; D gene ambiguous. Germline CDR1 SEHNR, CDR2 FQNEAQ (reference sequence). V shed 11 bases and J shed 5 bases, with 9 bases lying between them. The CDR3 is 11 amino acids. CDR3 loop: CAGQQTGELFF. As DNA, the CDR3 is TGTGCCGGCCAGCAGACCGGGGAGCTGTTTTTT.

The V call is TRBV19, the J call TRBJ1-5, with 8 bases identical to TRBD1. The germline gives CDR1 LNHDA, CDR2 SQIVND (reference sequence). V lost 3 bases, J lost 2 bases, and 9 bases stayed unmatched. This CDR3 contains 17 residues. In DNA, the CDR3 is TGTGCCAGTAGTATCGGACAGGGAGGTTATGGCAATCAGCCCCAGCATTTT. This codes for CASSIGQGGYGNQPQHF. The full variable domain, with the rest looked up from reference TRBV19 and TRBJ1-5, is DGGITQSPKYLFRKEGQNVTLSCEQNLNHDAMYWYRQDPGQGLRLIYYSQIVNDFQKGDIAEGYSVSREKKESFPLTVTSAQKNPTAFYLCASSIGQGGYGNQPQHFGDGTRLSIL.

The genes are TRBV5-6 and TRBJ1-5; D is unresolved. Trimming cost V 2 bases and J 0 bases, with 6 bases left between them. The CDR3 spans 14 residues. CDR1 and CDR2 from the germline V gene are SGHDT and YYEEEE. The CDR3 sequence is CASSFSDSNQPQHF. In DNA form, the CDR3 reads TGTGCCAGCAGCTTTTCAGATAGCAATCAGCCCCAGCATTTT.